Sequencing of this T cell receptor beta chain was carried out in a study of T cell responses to AZD1222 COVID-19 vaccine (dated by TCRdb to the early 2020s). In terms of the full investigation: Because spike-specific TCR depth and breadth did not differ between the two schedules, AZD1222 recipients who got a second dose at roughly 4 weeks were pooled with those who got a second dose at roughly 12 weeks. TCR sequencing covered about 230 trial participants: around 210 given two doses of AZD1222 and 26 given two doses of MenACWY control vaccine. Trial participants were enrolled by age into 18-55, 56-69 and 70-plus year subgroups, with approximately 160, 26 and 62 TCR-sequenced participants respectively. Results and caveats for the whole study, not just this receptor: The 56-69-year group was small, and its depth increase did not reach significance, likely because of low power. Epitopes outside the regions mutated in the B.1.351 and B.1.1.7 variants were reportedly recognized by nearly half of the unique spike-specific TCRs. After two AZD1222 doses, spike-specific TCR breadth and depth were significantly higher than at day 0 and than in MenACWY recipients. Vaccine-associated CD4 TCRs spanned the whole spike protein, with dominant responses in regions 160-218 and 743-854. Only five or six AZD1222 recipients were SARS-CoV-2 seropositive at baseline, limiting conclusions about previously exposed vaccinees. Because no samples from the day 14 peak response were available, repertoires could be characterized only after the peak T cell response. Participants were mostly white British and included more females than males, and it was suggested by the authors that clonal diversity may have been underestimated.

Read against the paper, the sample's time point label means: baseline before first vaccination. Samples from vaccinated people were obtained from the UK trials COV001 and COV002, which included a single-blind randomized controlled phase 2/3 trial of AZD1222 (ChAdOx1 nCoV-19) in healthy adults. For TCRbeta chain sequencing, PBMC samples were collected from trial participants at day 0 and at day 28 after the second dose. This clone was counted a few times. The antigen it binds to is not known. No base quality values were provided; no much bigger clone lies one nucleotide off. The CDR3 contains 14 residues, cysteine and phenylalanine counted. Just CDR3 DNA is preserved here, 42 bases in frame from base 1. V is reduced by 4 bases and J by 7 bases, leaving a spacing of 14 bases between them. CDR1 and CDR2 are read off the germline V gene (reference sequence) as GTSNPN and SVGIG. The CDR3 regions of human TCRbeta chains were analyzed by immunosequencing. As for the authors' bioinformatics: TCRs in the repertoires were matched against a reference library of SARS-CoV-2-specific TCRs that had been generated with the MIRA antigen-specificity platform. Breadth was defined as the fraction of unique TCRs that were SARS-CoV-2-associated. Depth was defined as the fraction of total T cells that were SARS-CoV-2-associated. Each spike-specific TCR was assigned to its reactive spike region and to a CD4 or CD8 class using the MIRA data. Log10-transformed breadth and depth values were compared by one-way ANOVA with Sidak's multiple comparisons tests. What TCRdb holds here is the immuneACCESS table cut down to in-frame rearrangements. Part of the clones is not present; checked against another copy, under half of the missing clones reflect an unresolved V gene, and the others are unexplained. That table gives V, J and clone size, and the DNA gave D and trimming. Here the sample has 90,000 to 110,000 clones; about 88% occur a single time. The ten largest make up 17% of the sample.

Source: peripheral blood, taken on day 0 of AZD1222 vaccination. The chain is assembled from TRBV30 and TRBJ1-6, with an unclear D gene assignment. The clonotype originates from an adult in good health. At the DNA level, the sequence is TGTGCCTGGAAAGCGGGAACGCTAAATTCACCCCTCCACTTT. Its protein product is CAWKAGTLNSPLHF.